The clone carrying this T cell receptor beta chain appeared a few times. The entry originates in a study of blood T cell repertoires in COVID-19. At the level of the study: Some COVID-19 samples were acute and others convalescent; all came from the United States, Italy and Spain. T cells, B-cell-depleted T cells, or PBMCs provided the cDNA or gDNA that served as material.

Source study methods: Scientists estimated how many nucleated cells there were by amplifying reference gene primers. TCRdb keeps only in-frame clones here, not all; method: immunoSEQ multiplex PCR. That table is the source of V, J and clone size, and D and trimming were worked out from the DNA. This sample has 50,000 to 70,000 clones, with 85% to 90% found just once. V trimming: 3 bases; J trimming: 5 bases; junction bases outside the gene matches: 4. The CDR3 runs to 15 residues. Germline loops: CDR1 KGHSH, CDR2 LQKENI. The chain joins TRBV18 to TRBJ1-6, with 7 bases fitting TRBD1. The clonotype comes from a man aged 45-65 years with active COVID-19. Sample: peripheral blood. The CDR3 sequence: CASSPGQRNNSPLHF. The CDR3 bases are TGTGCCAGCTCACCGGGACAGAGAAATAATTCACCCCTCCACTTT.